Each of the 5 T cell receptor beta chains below was sequenced from the same sample in a study of shared clonotypes between healthy human individuals. The assay was immunoSEQ multiplex PCR, and TCRdb's table has in-frame clones only and misses some. The table records approximately 620,000 clones, 97% of them present only once. The sequenced sample was naive CD4+ T cells sorted from blood. Subset: CD45RA+ positively selected. Receptors originate from a woman aged 25 to 39 in good health.

The J gene is TRBJ2-4, the V gene TRBV18; possible D gene TRBD1, 6 bases. Germline V gene sequence: CDR1 KGHSH, CDR2 LQKENI. The CDR3 has 14 residues. Between the trimmed V and J ends, which lost 3 bases and 4 bases, there was a span of 10 bases. The CDR3 bases are TGTGCCAGCTCACCTAACAGGGAAAAAAACATTCAGTACTTC. It is translated as CASSPNREKNIQYF.

The V gene is TRBV19, the J gene TRBJ1-5, with D unclear. The V and J ends lost 6 bases and 0 bases respectively, with 12 bases between them. CDR1 and CDR2 (germline): LNHDA, SQIVND (reference sequence). The CDR3 extends over 15 amino acids. The CDR3 loop is CASRSQATSNQPQHF. DNA for the CDR3: TGTGCCAGTAGGTCGCAGGCGACTAGCAATCAGCCCCAGCATTTT.

The V call is TRBV11-3, the J call TRBJ2-1; D unclear. CDR1 is SGHNT and CDR2 is YENEEA in the germline V gene. V lost 0 bases and J 6 bases, leaving 12 bases between the germline ends. CDR3 length: 15 residues. DNA for the CDR3: TGTGCCAGCAGCTTAGACCCCACTGCGGCCAATGAGCAGTTCTTC. Its translation: CASSLDPTAANEQFF.

The chain joins TRBV28 to TRBJ2-7; 7 bases are shared with TRBD2. The germline V gene has CDR1 MDHEN and CDR2 SYDVKM. V lost 7 bases to trimming and J lost 3 bases; unmatched junction nucleotides: 12. This CDR3 comprises 15 residues. The CDR3 loop is CASTPSGVLFYEQYF. The CDR3 nucleotides are TGTGCCAGCACTCCGAGCGGGGTGCTTTTCTACGAGCAGTACTTC.

This chain's CDR3 is CASSSAHFEAFF. The CDR3 coding sequence is TGTGCCAGCAGTTCCGCCCATTTTGAAGCTTTCTTT. The chain carries TRBV5-4 and TRBJ1-1; no reliable D call. This CDR3 is built from 12 residues. Germline V gives CDR1 SGHNT, CDR2 YYREEE (reference sequence). V was shortened by 5 bases and J by 7 bases, with 12 bases between the two germline ends.